These 27 T cell receptor beta chains came from one sample sequenced in a study of CD8 T cells in ankylosing spondylitis. TCRdb itself ran the 5' RACE reads through MiXCR, one entry per CDR3 protein. The table has a few hundred thousand distinct CDR3 sequences, 8% to 11% seen once. The sequencing sample was made of blood, either unsorted or a sorted T cell fraction (not recorded which). These receptors all stem from a male donor with ankylosing spondylitis or in good health (not recorded which).

This clonotype was counted between two and nine times. V is TRBV29-1 and J is TRBJ2-3, with TRBD2 identical over 11 bases. V shed 4 bases, J shed 0 bases, and the junction held 12 bases outside the gene matches. This CDR3 has 18 residues. Germline V gene data show CDR1 as SQVTM and CDR2 as ANQGSEA. CDR3 loop: CSVVGLAEVHISTDTQYF. The CDR3 nucleotides read TGCAGCGTTGTGGGACTAGCGGAGGTCCACATCAGCACAGATACGCAGTATTTT.

This clonotype appeared many times. This chain links TRBV27 with TRBJ2-7; weak D call: TRBD1 (6 bases). The germline gives CDR1 MNHEY, CDR2 SMNVEV (reference sequence). The CDR3 has 18 amino acids. With 5 bases removed from V and 1 base from J, the gap between germline ends came to 24 bases. This chain's CDR3 is CASSTRKGDPSKSYEQYF. DNA of the CDR3: TGTGCCAGCAGTACCCGGAAGGGGGACCCCTCTAAATCCTACGAGCAGTACTTC.

This clonotype was detected only a few times. V is TRBV12-3 or TRBV12-4 and J is TRBJ2-7, with 7 bases identical to TRBD1. There are 15 residues in the CDR3. J lost 0 bases, V lost 4 bases, and 6 bases had no gene match. The CDR3 region has the DNA TGTGCCAGCAGTTGGGGGACAGTGAGCTCCTACGAGCAGTACTTC. Its protein is CASSWGTVSSYEQYF.

The gene calls are TRBV7-2 and TRBJ2-2; 9 bases match TRBD2. Per the germline V gene, CDR1 is SGHTA and CDR2 is FQGNSA. CDR3 size: 15 residues. V trimming: 1 base; J trimming: 6 bases; junction bases outside the gene matches: 3. Here the CDR3 DNA reads TGTGCCAGCAGCTTAGTTGCGGGGGGGCCCGGGGAGCTGTTTTTT. This encodes CASSLVAGGPGELFF.

This clonotype showed up many times. The rearrangement joins TRBV19 to TRBJ1-4; D not resolved. There are 14 residues in the CDR3. V lost 7 bases and J lost 3, with 12 bases in between. The V gene's germline CDR1 is LNHDA and CDR2 SQIVND (reference sequence). CDR3 region: CASISAVPNEKLFF. The CDR3 DNA reads as TGTGCCAGTATTTCGGCAGTGCCTAATGAAAAACTGTTTTTT. The full variable domain, its missing parts supplied by reference TRBV19 and TRBJ1-4, is DGGITQSPKYLFRKEGQNVTLSCEQNLNHDAMYWYRQDPGQGLRLIYYSQIVNDFQKGDIAEGYSVSREKKESFPLTVTSAQKNPTAFYLCASISAVPNEKLFFGSGTQLSVL.

The sample holds many counts of this clonotype. This sequence joins TRBV5-1 and TRBJ1-1; TRBD1 is a possible D gene (5 bases). The germline CDR1 and CDR2 sequences are SGHRS and YFSETQ. V was pared by 4 bases and J by 0 bases, with 13 bases between. The CDR3 contains 15 residues. The CDR3 nucleotides are TGCGCCAGCAGCCCCGGGACGGAGATGAACACTGAAGCTTTCTTT. Protein: CASSPGTEMNTEAFF.

This clonotype was counted many times. CDR3 DNA sequence: TGCAGTGCTAGACAATTCCAAGAGACCCAGTACTTC. It encodes CSARQFQETQYF. V is TRBV20-1 and J is TRBJ2-5, with D unresolved. Germline V gene data show CDR1 as DFQATT and CDR2 as SNEGSKA (reference sequence). V dropped 2 bases and J dropped 1 base, with 5 bases sitting between them. The CDR3 is made up of 12 amino acids.

In this sample, this clonotype turned up once. With a much larger clone just one base away, this may be a read error. The CDR3 loop reads CSARGSQGGYEQYF. The CDR3 region has the DNA TGCAGTGCTAGGGGTTCACAGGGGGGCTACGAGCAGTACTTC. The rearrangement joins TRBV20-1 to TRBJ2-7; 8 positions agree with TRBD1. Germline-derived CDR1 and CDR2 are DFQATT and SNEGSKA (reference sequence). Trimming removed 3 bases from V and 3 bases from J; junction bases left unmatched: 7. This CDR3 has 14 amino acids.

The genes are TRBV12-3 or TRBV12-4 and TRBJ2-7; either TRBD1 or TRBD2 may supply D (6 bases each). V was shortened by 4 bases and J by 4 bases, with 17 bases between the two germline ends. The CDR3 length is 15 residues. CDR3 nucleotides: TGTGCCAGCAGTTGGGCCGGGGGCCCCCTTTACGAGCAGTACTTC. Translation gives CASSWAGGPLYEQYF.

At least ten counts were recorded for this clonotype. The J gene is TRBJ2-5, the V gene TRBV3-1, with D possibly TRBD1 on 5 matching bases. V lost 3 bases to trimming and J lost 6 bases, with 20 bases between them. Germline CDR1 reads LGHDT; CDR2 reads YNNKEL (reference sequence). CDR3 length: 16 residues. The CDR3 loop is CASSQPRLGPKKTQYF. Here the CDR3 DNA reads TGTGCCAGCAGCCAGCCTAGGTTGGGGCCCAAGAAGACCCAGTACTTC.

This clonotype was recorded many times. J is TRBJ2-4 and V is TRBV12-3 or TRBV12-4, with D uncertain. Trimming cost V 7 bases and J 6 bases, with 10 bases left between them. CDR3 length: 12 residues. The CDR3 DNA follows: TGTGCCAGCAAAGAGGAATCAAACATTCAGTACTTC. Its translation: CASKEESNIQYF.

V and J are TRBV3-1 and TRBJ1-4, with D possibly being TRBD1 (5 bases). V was pared by 4 bases and J by 5 bases, with 14 bases between. This CDR3 region has 15 residues. Germline V gives CDR1 LGHDT, CDR2 YNNKEL (reference sequence). The CDR3 sequence is CASSPIGAANEKLFF. CDR3 sequence (DNA): TGTGCCAGCAGCCCGATTGGGGCAGCGAATGAAAAACTGTTTTTT.

In this sample, this clonotype turned up many times. This chain uses TRBV6-5 with TRBJ2-2, with D possibly being TRBD1 (5 bases). The CDR3 is made up of 16 amino acids. CDR1 is MNHEY, CDR2 SVGAGI, per germline. Deletions cut 0 bases from V and 4 bases from J, with 12 bases between. The CDR3 DNA sequence: TGTGCCAGCAGTTACTCGATGTCTAGGGGCACCGGGGAGCTGTTTTTT. This translates into CASSYSMSRGTGELFF.

This clonotype showed up many times. The V call is TRBV27, the J call TRBJ2-7, with D unclear. Germline CDR1 is MNHEY and CDR2 is SMNVEV (reference sequence). The CDR3 contains 15 residues. V was pared by 1 base and J by 6 bases, with 16 bases between. The CDR3 DNA is TGTGCCAGCAGTTTATTCCCCCAATCCCCCTCCGAGCAGTACTTC. Translating gives CASSLFPQSPSEQYF.

This clonotype was picked up a small number of times. V usage is TRBV7-2 and J usage is TRBJ2-7; D not resolved. This CDR3 is built from 11 residues. Germline CDR1 and CDR2: SGHTA and FQGNSA. V was trimmed by 8 bases and J by 3 bases, leaving 8 bases between them. CDR3 in amino acids: CASGSNYEQYF. DNA for the CDR3: TGTGCCAGCGGCTCCAACTACGAGCAGTACTTC. The complete variable domain, with remaining parts taken from reference TRBV7-2 and TRBJ2-7, reads GAGVSQSPSNKVTEKGKDVELRCDPISGHTALYWYRQSLGQGLEFLIYFQGNSAPDKSGLPSDRFSAERTGGSVSTLTIQRTQQEDSAVYLCASGSNYEQYFGPGTRLTVT.

The sample holds many counts of this clonotype. V gene TRBV7-8 combines with J gene TRBJ2-5; tentative D call: TRBD1 (6 bases). Germline values: CDR1 SGHVS, CDR2 FQNEAQ. Trimming shortened V by 5 bases and J by 1 base, and 11 bases separated the two germline ends. This CDR3 contains 14 residues. The CDR3 spells CASSRGGPQETQYF. The CDR3 coding sequence is TGTGCCAGCAGCCGAGGGGGACCCCAAGAGACCCAGTACTTC.

This clonotype was counted at least ten times. The chain is built from TRBV5-1 and TRBJ2-5, with D possibly matching TRBD2 (5 bases). Germline loops: CDR1 SGHRS, CDR2 YFSETQ. V was shortened by 5 bases and J by 9 bases, with 14 bases between the two germline ends. The CDR3 covers 12 residues. The CDR3 protein is CASSGSTGAQYF. CDR3 in DNA: TGCGCCAGCAGTGGAAGTACCGGGGCCCAGTACTTC.

The sample holds many counts of this clonotype. This rearrangement joins TRBV5-1 to TRBJ1-4; a weak D match, TRBD1 (5 bases). Germline V gene data show CDR1 as SGHRS and CDR2 as YFSETQ. The CDR3 totals 15 residues. V shed 2 bases and J shed 3 bases, with 11 bases lying between them. CDR3 nucleotide sequence: TGCGCCAGCAGCTTTAAAGGGACCTCTAATGAAAAACTGTTTTTT. This translates into CASSFKGTSNEKLFF.

In its sample, this clonotype was seen many times. The V call is TRBV12-3 or TRBV12-4, the J call TRBJ2-1; tentatively, D is TRBD2 (5 bases). The CDR3 covers 15 residues. The germline V and J ends were trimmed by 6 bases and 3 bases, with 15 bases remaining between them. The CDR3 DNA sequence: TGTGCCAGCAGGATTCGGGGATTTGACTACAATGAGCAGTTCTTC. Its protein product is CASRIRGFDYNEQFF.

This clonotype was picked up a small number of times. V usage is TRBV24-1 and J usage is TRBJ2-1; maybe TRBD1 (6 bases). The CDR3 is made up of 15 amino acids. V was trimmed by 2 bases and J by 7 bases, leaving 14 bases between them. The germline V gene has CDR1 KGHDR and CDR2 SFDVKD. The CDR3 here is CATSDWLTGRNEQFF. Written as DNA, the CDR3 is TGTGCCACCAGTGATTGGTTGACAGGTCGGAATGAGCAGTTCTTC.

The table lists this clonotype with many counts. The CDR3 DNA reads TGTGCCAGCATCCTAGGTCTGGGCGGGGGCTCCCCACAGTATTTT. This translates into CASILGLGGGSPQYF. V gene TRBV2 combines with J gene TRBJ2-3; TRBD2 might be the D (7 bases). This CDR3 has 15 amino acids. Germline CDR1 and CDR2: SNHLY and FYNNEI. V dropped 7 bases and J dropped 12 bases, with 26 bases sitting between them. Variable domain in full (rest from reference TRBV2 and TRBJ2-3): EPEVTQTPSHQVTQMGQEVILRCVPISNHLYFYWYRQILGQKVEFLVSFYNNEISEKSEIFDDQFSVERPDGSNFTLKIRSTKLEDSAMYFCASILGLGGGSPQYFGPGTRLTVL.

There are many counts of this clonotype. The V and J genes are TRBV6-1 and TRBJ1-5; D ambiguous. V was shortened by 2 bases and J by 6 bases, with 11 bases between the two germline ends. Germline assignment: CDR1 MNHNS and CDR2 SASEGT. The CDR3 is 14 residues long. CDR3 protein: CASSEKGWGQPQHF. The CDR3 DNA reads as TGTGCCAGCAGTGAAAAGGGTTGGGGTCAGCCCCAGCATTTT.

The chain is built from TRBV5-1 and TRBJ2-5; D is undetermined. V shed 0 bases and J shed 1 base, with 10 bases lying between them. This CDR3 comprises 15 residues. Looked up from germline, CDR1 is SGHRS and CDR2 is YFSETQ. This CDR3 reads CASSLAYTVQETQYF. As DNA, the CDR3 is TGCGCCAGCAGCTTGGCCTACACGGTCCAAGAGACCCAGTACTTC. Drawing the rest from reference TRBV5-1 and TRBJ2-5, the complete variable domain is KAGVTQTPRYLIKTRGQQVTLSCSPISGHRSVSWYQQTPGQGLQFLFEYFSETQRNKGNFPGRFSGRQFSNSRSEMNVSTLELGDSALYLCASSLAYTVQETQYFGPGTRLLVL.

As regards this clonotype: This could be a read error, since a much larger clone is one nucleotide away. The chain employs TRBV12-3 or TRBV12-4 and TRBJ2-3; the D gene is possibly TRBD2 (6 bases). The CDR3 is made up of 15 amino acids. Trimming removed 8 bases from V and 3 bases from J, with 18 bases in between. The CDR3: CASGISGSRTDTQYF. The CDR3, as DNA: TGTGCCAGCGGCATCAGCGGGTCTCGGACAGATACGCAGTATTTT.

Ten or more counts support this clonotype. The V and J genes are TRBV7-2 and TRBJ2-5; 8 nucleotides align to TRBD1. CDR1 SGHTA and CDR2 FQGNSA come from the germline V gene. This CDR3 is built from 14 residues. Trimming removed 5 bases from V and 5 bases from J; junction bases left unmatched: 7. CDR3 DNA: TGTGCCAGCAGCCTACAGGGGGTGTCGGAGACCCAGTACTTC. Translating it yields CASSLQGVSETQYF.

At least ten counts were recorded for this clonotype. The V and J genes are TRBV9 and TRBJ2-2; TRBD2 aligns across 9 bases. CDR3 length equals 20 residues. Losses at the gene ends were 0 bases for V and 1 base for J; bases not matched to a gene: 13. Germline lookup yields CDR1 SGDLS and CDR2 YYNGEE. The chain's CDR3 is CASSVVLRGAGGLNTGELFF. The DNA for the CDR3 is TGTGCCAGCAGCGTAGTTTTACGGGGAGCGGGGGGACTGAACACCGGGGAGCTGTTTTTT.

This clonotype showed up many times. The V gene is TRBV7-2, the J gene TRBJ2-3; 11 nucleotides line up with TRBD2. Germline CDR1 and CDR2: SGHTA and FQGNSA. The CDR3 runs to 16 residues. V was clipped by 7 bases and J by 6 bases; unmatched bases: 12. For the CDR3, the DNA is TGTGCCAGCACACCCCTAGCGGGGGGCCTTCTTGATACGCAGTATTTT. It translates to CASTPLAGGLLDTQYF.